In its sample, the clone carrying this TCR beta chain was seen a few times. This specimen belongs to a study of T cells in Graves' hyperthyroidism and ophthalmopathy. On the study more broadly: Peripheral blood collection took place at initial diagnosis, before any treatment.

Hyperthyroidism was newly diagnosed in patients aged 18 to 65 (duration under 2 months). Template material for amplifying TCR beta CDR3 regions consisted of RNA transcripts. Initially, a first-round RT-PCR of the TCR CDR3 employed the HTBI primer set. Each CDR3 protein is one row after TCRdb ran MiXCR on the multiplex PCR reads. Among roughly 100,000 distinct CDR3 sequences listed, over 45% were seen once. The trim removed 6 bases at V and 2 bases at J, leaving 9 bases unmatched. CDR3 length equals 15 residues. Germline loops: CDR1 SEHNR, CDR2 FQNEAQ (reference sequence). The rearrangement uses TRBV7-9 and TRBJ2-7; 8 bases are shared with TRBD2. The sequencing sample was made of blood. The TCR comes from a man in his forties with Graves' hyperthyroidism. The DNA for the CDR3 is TGTGCCAGCAGTTCAACTAGCGGAAAAACCTACGAGCAGTACTTC. Protein sequence: CASSSTSGKTYEQYF.